The 3 T cell receptor beta chains in this list originate from one sample, sequenced in a study of blood T cell repertoires in COVID-19. The data were produced by immunoSEQ multiplex PCR, yet TCRdb's version contains in-frame clones alone and is incomplete. The repertoire holds under 150,000 clones, with more than 70% as singletons. The specimen was peripheral blood. The source is a woman between 55 and 75 years old with COVID-19, enrolled during active disease.

This clone was seen a few times. The rearrangement joins TRBV10-2 to TRBJ2-2, with D hard to call. The CDR3 is 12 amino acids. The V end was cut by 4 bases, the J end by 5 bases, with 5 bases between. Germline V CDR1 and CDR2: WSHSY, SAAADI. Written as DNA, the CDR3 is TGCGCCAGCAGTGTCCGGACCGGGGAGCTGTTTTTT. Translation: CASSVRTGELFF.

The chain combines TRBV2 with TRBJ1-4; 10 nucleotides line up with TRBD1. With V trimmed by 4 bases and J by 0 bases, 11 bases remained unmatched. There are 19 residues in the CDR3. Looked up from germline, CDR1 is SNHLY and CDR2 is FYNNEI. The CDR3 nucleotides read TGTGCCAGCAGTGGACCGGGACAGGGGACCCTCGCAACTAATGAAAAACTGTTTTTT. Translated: CASSGPGQGTLATNEKLFF.

The rearrangement uses TRBV7-2 and TRBJ2-7; 10 bases agree with TRBD2. The germline CDR1 and CDR2 sequences are SGHTA and FQGNSA. The V segment lost 4 bases and the J segment 0 bases; nucleotides outside the gene matches: 12. The CDR3 covers 18 residues. Here the CDR3 reads CASSSMGLAGVISYEQYF. DNA of the CDR3: TGTGCCAGCAGCTCTATGGGGCTAGCGGGGGTAATCTCCTACGAGCAGTACTTC. The whole variable domain, remainder taken from reference TRBV7-2 and TRBJ2-7, is GAGVSQSPSNKVTEKGKDVELRCDPISGHTALYWYRQSLGQGLEFLIYFQGNSAPDKSGLPSDRFSAERTGGSVSTLTIQRTQQEDSAVYLCASSSMGLAGVISYEQYFGPGTRLTVT.